This T cell receptor beta chain was captured by sequencing in a study of identical twins. TCRdb processed the 5' RACE reads anew with MiXCR; each CDR3 protein has one entry. The table includes 400,000 to 600,000 distinct CDR3 sequences, approximately 20% detected once. Whole-study findings and limits: Low generation-probability sequences were in excess among twin-shared out-of-frame alpha sequences. Excess sharing by twins proved weaker in beta out-of-frame sequences.

Of note for this clonotype: The target antigen is unknown.

Germline assignment: CDR1 SGHKS and CDR2 YYEKEE (reference sequence). The V end lost 2 bases, the J end lost 1 base, and 9 bases lay between the germline ends. The CDR3 loop spans 14 amino acids. These data were also reused for a study on yellow fever vaccine responses in identical twins.

V is TRBV5-5 and J is TRBJ2-5; unclear D gene. This clonotype was sampled from a woman aged 18-35 years in good health. Input material: CD4+ T cells sorted from blood. Here the CDR3 reads CASSLWNSQETQYF. The CDR3 bases are TGTGCCAGCAGCTTATGGAACAGCCAAGAGACCCAGTACTTC.